These T cell receptor beta chains were read from a single sample in a study of CD8 T cells in ankylosing spondylitis. TCRdb re-called the 5' RACE reads with MiXCR, one entry per CDR3 protein. The repertoire consists of roughly 180,000 distinct CDR3 sequences, with 11% occurring once and the leading ten covering 25% to 35%. The sequencing input was blood, either unsorted or a sorted T cell fraction (not recorded which). The receptors come from a male donor with ankylosing spondylitis or in good health (not recorded which). CDR3s include the opening cysteine and the closing phenylalanine or tryptophan. The D gene is left open where the match is weak. Not every row has a clone size; where given, it reads once, few, many or a size class.

>TRBV27|15|TRBD2|many|TRBJ2-1
TGTGCCGTCCGGGGGCTAGCGGGCCTCTACAATGAGCAGTTCTTC
CAVRGLAGLYNEQFF
>TRBV12-3/TRBV12-4|13|.|many|TRBJ1-5
TGTGCCAGCAGTTTCCAGGGCCAAGGGGCCCAGCATTTT
CASSFQGQGAQHF
>TRBV13|14|.|.|TRBJ2-4
TGTGCCAGCAGCTCCAGGGGAACCCGAAACATTCAGTACTTC
CASSSRGTRNIQYF
>TRBV5-5|17|TRBD1|.|TRBJ1-2
TGTGCCAGCAGCCCCCTTAACCGGGACAGAACTAACTATGGCTACACCTTC
CASSPLNRDRTNYGYTF
>TRBV6-6|11|TRBD1|.|TRBJ2-1
TGTGCCAGCAGTTACGAGGGGGCGCAGTTCTTC
CASSYEGAQFF
>TRBV6-5|16|.|many|TRBJ2-7
TGTGCCAGCAGTTACTCTGGCGGCTACCCGTACTACGAGCAGTACTTC
CASSYSGGYPYYEQYF
>TRBV20-1|14|TRBD2|many|TRBJ2-3
TGCAGTGCAGTAGCGGGAGATGGCACAGATACGCAGTATTTT
CSAVAGDGTDTQYF
>TRBV5-6|12|.|many|TRBJ2-5
TGTGCCAGCAGCTTGGGAAAAGAGACCCAGTACTTC
CASSLGKETQYF
>TRBV5-1|13|.|many|TRBJ2-1
TGCGCCAGCAGCTTGGGCAGGAACGATGAGCAGTTCTTC
CASSLGRNDEQFF
>TRBV14|16|TRBD1|.|TRBJ1-2
TGTGCCAGCAGCCGCTCGACGGACAGGCTAAACTATGGCCACACCTTC
CASSRSTDRLNYGHTF
>TRBV7-6|14|.|many|TRBJ1-4
TGTGCCAGCAGACCAATAGCAACTAATGAAAAACTGTTTTTT
CASRPIATNEKLFF
>TRBV6-5|14|.|many|TRBJ1-2
TGTGCCAGCAGTTACGACCCGGATGTCGACGGCTACACCTTC
CASSYDPDVDGYTF
>TRBV7-8|17|.|many|TRBJ2-3
TGTGCCAGCAGCTTAGCGGCGCAACGGGGGCTGACAGATACGCAGTATTTT
CASSLAAQRGLTDTQYF
>TRBV20-1|12|.|many|TRBJ2-7
TGCAGTCCGCGAGGGTCCTCCTACGAGCAGTACTTC
CSPRGSSYEQYF
>TRBV6-1|16|TRBD2|few|TRBJ2-7
TGTGCCAGCAGCCAAGGGACTAGCGGGAGGAACTACGAGCAGTACTTC
CASSQGTSGRNYEQYF
>TRBV21-1|15|.|many|TRBJ2-1
TGTGCCAGCAGCAAAGTCGCAGGGCGTCTAAATGAGCAGTTCTTC
CASSKVAGRLNEQFF
>TRBV24-1|15|TRBD2|.|TRBJ2-5
TGTGCCACCAGTGATTTGAACGGGGGGCAAGAGACCCAGTACTTC
CATSDLNGGQETQYF
>TRBV12-3/TRBV12-4|16|TRBD1|many|TRBJ1-1
TGTGCCAGCAGTTTAGGGCCAGGGGGTTGGAACACTGAAGCTTTCTTT
CASSLGPGGWNTEAFF
>TRBV6-5|14|.|.|TRBJ1-2
TGTGCCAGCAGTTATTCGGTCTCTAACTATGGCTACACCTTC
CASSYSVSNYGYTF
>TRBV6-2/TRBV6-3|15|.|many|TRBJ2-3
TGTGCCAGCAAACTTGACAGAGACCCCACAGATACGCAGTATTTT
CASKLDRDPTDTQYF
>TRBV11-1|15|TRBD2|few|TRBJ2-3
TGTGCCAGCAGTCCTAGCGGGAGAAGGACAGATACGCAGTATTTT
CASSPSGRRTDTQYF
>TRBV6-1|13|TRBD1|.|TRBJ1-1
TGTGCCAGCAGGCGGACAGGGAAGACTGAAGCTTTCTTT
CASRRTGKTEAFF
>TRBV5-1|14|.|many|TRBJ2-5
TGCGCCAGCAGCTTGGGGGTAGCCCAAGAGACCCAGTACTTC
CASSLGVAQETQYF